The 8 T cell receptor beta chains reported below all come from one sample, sequenced in a study of shared clonotypes between healthy human individuals. Naive-designated CD8 cells lacked CD45RO, were positively enriched for CCR7, and omitted terminally differentiated effector memory CD45RA+ cells. Sequencing was performed with immunoSEQ multiplex PCR; in TCRdb, only in-frame clones are kept and a portion is missing. The sample holds hundreds of thousands of clones, approximately 96% seen once. Sequenced material: naive CD8+ T cells sorted from blood. These receptors were obtained from a woman aged 25 to 39 in good health.

This clone was observed a single time. This rearrangement joins TRBV27 to TRBJ2-3; no definite D call. V gave up 0 bases and J gave up 2 bases, with 12 bases separating them. CDR1 MNHEY and CDR2 SMNVEV come from the germline V gene (reference sequence). This CDR3 contains 16 residues. CDR3 region: CASSLSSSLTTDTQYF. Here the CDR3 DNA reads TGTGCCAGCAGTTTATCATCCAGTCTGACCACAGATACGCAGTATTTT.

With respect to this clone: Other DNA sequences within the sample encode an identical CDR3. The CDR3 DNA sequence: TGTGCCAGCAGTTTAGGACAGATCAATCAGCCCCAGCATTTT. Translating gives CASSLGQINQPQHF. V gene TRBV27 combines with J gene TRBJ1-5; D possibly corresponds to TRBD1 (6 bases). Trimming took off 2 bases at V and 3 bases at J, with 8 bases between the two ends. The CDR3 covers 14 residues. The germline CDR1 and CDR2 sequences are MNHEY and SMNVEV (reference sequence).

The genes are TRBV6-5 and TRBJ2-1; a possible D gene is TRBD1 (6 bases). The germline V gene encodes CDR1 MNHEY and CDR2 SVGAGI. Trimming left V 8 bases short and J 2 bases short, with 13 bases between. The CDR3 runs to 14 residues. CDR3 sequence reads: CASHTPGAYNEQFF. The CDR3 region has the DNA TGTGCCAGCCATACCCCAGGGGCCTACAATGAGCAGTTCTTC.

J is TRBJ2-7 and V is TRBV27; D is unresolved. The CDR3 covers 15 residues. The ends were cut back, 5 bases at V and 7 bases at J, with 21 bases in the middle. Per germline, CDR1 MNHEY and CDR2 SMNVEV (reference sequence). CDR3 region: CASSRPHVVLGEQYF. The CDR3 region has the DNA TGTGCCAGCAGTCGCCCTCACGTCGTTTTAGGGGAGCAGTACTTC.

The rearrangement links TRBV5-5 to TRBJ2-3, with a tentative D call TRBD2 (5 bases). Trimming cost V 4 bases and J 6 bases, with 24 bases left between them. In germline, CDR1 is SGHKS, CDR2 YYEKEE (reference sequence). The CDR3 has 17 amino acids. CDR3 loop: CASSPLLPGTTRDTQYF. The DNA of the CDR3 is TGTGCCAGCAGCCCCCTACTTCCGGGAACCACCCGGGATACGCAGTATTTT.

The V gene is TRBV28, the J gene TRBJ1-2; D call uncertain. The CDR3 spans 15 residues. Trimming shortened V by 5 bases and J by 4 bases, and 17 bases separated the two germline ends. Germline-derived CDR1 and CDR2 are MDHEN and SYDVKM. The CDR3 is CASSSVRAAFYGYTF. The CDR3 DNA reads as TGTGCCAGCAGTAGTGTGAGGGCGGCCTTCTATGGCTACACCTTC.

The V call is TRBV9, the J call TRBJ1-3; D may be TRBD1 (5 bases). Germline CDR1 is SGDLS and CDR2 is YYNGEE. With 0 bases removed from V and 0 bases from J, the gap between germline ends came to 7 bases. The CDR3 is 15 residues long. The CDR3 DNA is TGTGCCAGCAGCGTAGACGGGGGCTCTGGAAACACCATATATTTT. Residues: CASSVDGGSGNTIYF.

The chain has TRBV28 and TRBJ2-2, with D unresolved. The germline CDR1 and CDR2 sequences are MDHEN and SYDVKM. The V end was cut by 7 bases, the J end by 6 bases, with 9 bases between. The length of the CDR3 is 12 residues. The CDR3, as DNA: TGTGCCAGCACCTTTTTCGCCGGGGAGCTGTTTTTT. The encoded protein is CASTFFAGELFF.